These 21 T cell receptor beta chains were all obtained from the same sample, sequenced in a study of Ad26.COV2.S vaccination and SARS-CoV-2 variants. The treatment here: roughly 20 received Ad26.COV2.S at low or high dose, single or two shots; five or six received placebo; per-sample allocation not given. Specimen acquisition occurred on day 63 following the initial vaccine or placebo injection. Sequencing was performed with immunoSEQ multiplex PCR; in TCRdb, only in-frame clones are kept and a portion is missing. The sample contains roughly 400,000 clones, 90% of which appear only once. The specimen was peripheral blood, collected in a trial of Ad26.COV2.S vaccine versus placebo. The receptors originated from a person aged 18 to 65 who received the Ad26.COV2.S COVID-19 vaccine or a placebo.

The CDR3 DNA reads TGTGCCAGCAGCCAAGTTGGGACAGGGAACACTGAAGCTTTCTTT. This sequence encodes CASSQVGTGNTEAFF. The chain employs TRBV4-2 and TRBJ1-1, with 8 bases fitting TRBD1. V was pared by 1 base and J by 1 base, with 2 bases of the junction left unmatched. The CDR3 consists of 15 residues. CDR1 LGHNA and CDR2 YNFKEQ come from the germline V gene.

J is TRBJ2-1 and V is TRBV18; TRBD2 matches at 7 bases. V lost 2 bases to trimming and J lost 6 bases; unmatched junction nucleotides: 7. The CDR3 loop spans 15 amino acids. CDR1 is KGHSH and CDR2 is LQKENI in the germline V gene. CDR3 sequence (DNA): TGTGCCAGCTCACCATCGCTAGCGGACCTCAATGAGCAGTTCTTC. This codes for CASSPSLADLNEQFF.

The chain joins TRBV29-1 to TRBJ2-1; TRBD2 aligns across 7 bases. Germline-derived CDR1 and CDR2 are SQVTM and ANQGSEA. This CDR3 has 12 amino acids. The V and J ends lost 7 bases and 3 bases, in that order; junction bases with no gene match: 3. Written as DNA, the CDR3 is TGCAGCGGCGGACTAGACTACAATGAGCAGTTCTTC. Protein product: CSGGLDYNEQFF.

This clone was seen only once. The V gene is TRBV18, the J gene TRBJ1-1; TRBD1 is a possible D gene (6 bases). The CDR3 sequence is 15 residues long. Germline V gives CDR1 KGHSH, CDR2 LQKENI. V lost 3 bases and J 5 bases, leaving 16 bases between the germline ends. In nucleotides, the CDR3 is TGTGCCAGCTCACCGATGAGACAGGTTGAGACTGAAGCTTTCTTT. It translates to CASSPMRQVETEAFF.

This chain connects TRBV20-1 to TRBJ2-2; D is unresolved. V dropped 5 bases and J dropped 7 bases, with 8 bases sitting between them. Germline lookup yields CDR1 DFQATT and CDR2 SNEGSKA (reference sequence). This CDR3 region has 11 residues. CDR3 in amino acids: CSALLDGELFF. As DNA, the CDR3 is TGCAGTGCTCTTCTAGACGGGGAGCTGTTTTTT.

The chain joins TRBV10-2 to TRBJ1-2; 7 positions match TRBD1. The trim removed 7 bases at V and 3 bases at J, leaving 5 bases unmatched. The V gene's germline CDR1 is WSHSY and CDR2 SAAADI. This CDR3 region has 13 residues. The DNA of the CDR3 is TGCGCCAGCACCCGGGACAGATACTATGGCTACACCTTC. Protein sequence: CASTRDRYYGYTF.

The J gene is TRBJ1-4, the V gene TRBV27; D unresolved. CDR1 is MNHEY, CDR2 SMNVEV, per germline (reference sequence). Deletions cut 6 bases from V and 5 bases from J, with 13 bases between. The CDR3 is made up of 14 amino acids. The CDR3 nucleotides read TGTGCCAGCAGCCGTCCGGGTTTCAATGAAAAACTGTTTTTT. Encoded protein: CASSRPGFNEKLFF. Full variable domain (rest looked up from reference TRBV27 and TRBJ1-4): EAQVTQNPRYLITVTGKKLTVTCSQNMNHEYMSWYRQDPGLGLRQIYYSMNVEVTDKGDVPEGYKVSRKEKRNFPLILESPSPNQTSLYFCASSRPGFNEKLFFGSGTQLSVL.

The genes are TRBV7-9 and TRBJ1-4; the D gene is possibly TRBD1 (6 bases). Per the germline V gene, CDR1 is SEHNR and CDR2 is FQNEAQ (reference sequence). V shed 7 bases and J shed 8 bases, with 11 bases lying between them. CDR3 size: 12 residues. The DNA for the CDR3 is TGTGCCAGCAAGGGGGGCCCGGAAAAACTGTTTTTT. Translation: CASKGGPEKLFF.

This chain joins TRBV7-9 and TRBJ2-5; the match to TRBD2 covers 8 bases. V was pared by 2 bases and J by 5 bases, with 7 bases of the junction left unmatched. This CDR3 has 15 residues. Germline V gene lookup returns CDR1 SEHNR and CDR2 FQNEAQ (reference sequence). For the CDR3, the DNA is TGTGCCAGCAGCTTATACGAAGCGGGAGCGGAGACCCAGTACTTC. The encoded protein is CASSLYEAGAETQYF.

The chain joins TRBV7-3 to TRBJ2-1; D possibly corresponds to TRBD2 (6 bases). V was shortened by 2 bases and J by 1 base, with 9 bases between the two germline ends. The CDR3 is made up of 15 amino acids. Per the germline V gene, CDR1 is SGHTA and CDR2 is FQGTGA. CDR3: CASSLAGLSYNEQFF. The CDR3 DNA reads as TGTGCCAGCAGCTTAGCGGGATTGTCCTACAATGAGCAGTTCTTC.

This sequence joins TRBV4-2 and TRBJ2-7, with D possibly TRBD2 on 6 matching bases. The CDR3 is 14 residues long. Trimming removed 4 bases at V and 4 bases at J, with 14 bases between. The germline V gene encodes CDR1 LGHNA and CDR2 YNFKEQ. This chain's CDR3 is CASSPGGTGYEQYF. In DNA, the CDR3 is TGTGCCAGCAGCCCCGGGGGAACGGGGTACGAGCAGTACTTC.

This clone was recorded only once. V gene TRBV2 combines with J gene TRBJ2-5; D is ambiguous. From germline, CDR1 is SNHLY and CDR2 FYNNEI. The CDR3 is 10 residues long. V lost 6 bases to trimming and J lost 5 bases, with 4 bases between them. CDR3 DNA sequence: TGTGCCAGCAGAATCGAGACCCAGTACTTC. Translating it yields CASRIETQYF.

The count of this clone is one. This chain uses TRBV6-6 with TRBJ1-4, with unresolved D. Trimming removed 7 bases at V and 2 bases at J, with 8 bases between. CDR3 length: 13 amino acids. The germline V gene has CDR1 MNHNY and CDR2 SVGAGI (reference sequence). The CDR3 reads CASIERTNEKLFF. In DNA form, the CDR3 reads TGTGCCAGCATCGAGAGGACTAATGAAAAACTGTTTTTT.

This clone was counted at least ten times. The chain employs TRBV5-6 and TRBJ2-7; the D is unclear. V lost 5 bases, J lost 4 bases, and 16 bases lay in between. Germline lookup yields CDR1 SGHDT and CDR2 YYEEEE. This CDR3 contains 14 residues. The CDR3 spells CASSLAASWYEQYF. CDR3 bases: TGTGCCAGCAGTCTTGCGGCGTCGTGGTACGAGCAGTACTTC.

The chain carries TRBV5-1 and TRBJ2-1; D may be TRBD2 (5 bases). CDR1 and CDR2 (germline): SGHRS, YFSETQ. The CDR3 has 17 amino acids. V lost 1 base and J 0 bases, leaving 14 bases between the germline ends. This CDR3 reads CASSLTLWESSYNEQFF. The CDR3 nucleotides read TGCGCCAGCAGCTTGACCCTCTGGGAGAGCTCCTACAATGAGCAGTTCTTC.

The chain carries TRBV28 and TRBJ1-4; 7 bases fit TRBD1. Per germline, CDR1 MDHEN and CDR2 SYDVKM. The J segment lost 11 bases and the V segment lost 6 bases, leaving 3 bases of the junction unmatched. This CDR3 is 11 amino acids long. CDR3 coding DNA: TGTGCCAGCAGCACAGGGGTGAAACTGTTTTTT. Its protein product is CASSTGVKLFF.

CDR3: CASSSLAGGSNEQFF. The CDR3 region has the DNA TGTGCCAGCAGCTCCCTAGCGGGAGGGTCCAATGAGCAGTTCTTC. This chain joins TRBV7-9 and TRBJ2-1, with 12 bases identical to TRBD2. Per germline, CDR1 SEHNR and CDR2 FQNEAQ (reference sequence). Trimming removed 4 bases from V and 6 bases from J; junction bases left unmatched: 4. The CDR3 sequence is 15 residues long.

The chain couples TRBV7-2 to TRBJ2-1; 7 bases match TRBD2. The CDR3 runs 16 residues. Germline CDR1 SGHTA, CDR2 FQGNSA. Germline trimming cut 0 bases from V and 8 bases from J; bases unmatched to any gene: 10. Here the CDR3 reads CASSLARVGGTDEQFF. The CDR3, as DNA: TGTGCCAGCAGCTTAGCTCGGGTGGGAGGGACCGATGAGCAGTTCTTC.

V usage is TRBV9 and J usage is TRBJ1-2; 8 bases are a match to TRBD1. V was clipped by 0 bases and J by 3 bases; unmatched bases: 10. Germline values: CDR1 SGDLS, CDR2 YYNGEE. The CDR3 spans 17 residues. The CDR3 DNA sequence: TGTGCCAGCAGCGTAGCCCCGTTGACAGGGGCTCACTATGGCTACACCTTC. Its protein is CASSVAPLTGAHYGYTF.

CDR3 residues: CASSLGLAGADTGELFF. The CDR3 bases are TGTGCCAGCAGCTTGGGACTAGCGGGAGCTGACACCGGGGAGCTGTTTTTT. The chain joins TRBV5-4 to TRBJ2-2; 12 nucleotides line up with TRBD2. V shed 0 bases and J 3 bases; nucleotides not matched to a gene: 3. The CDR3 runs 17 residues. Germline CDR1 and CDR2: SGHNT and YYREEE (reference sequence).

The chain combines TRBV18 with TRBJ2-1; 11 bases fit TRBD2. Germline V gene sequence: CDR1 KGHSH, CDR2 LQKENI. The V and J ends lost 3 bases and 3 bases, in that order; junction bases with no gene match: 10. CDR3 length: 18 amino acids. The CDR3 loop is CASSPTLLTSGIYNEQFF. The CDR3, as DNA: TGTGCCAGCTCACCCACCCTTTTGACTAGCGGGATCTACAATGAGCAGTTCTTC.